This TCR beta chain appears in the sequencing data of a study of shared clonotypes between healthy human individuals. The table lists this clone with a few counts. The naive CD8 population came from CD45RO-negative cells selected for CCR7, without terminally differentiated effector memory CD45RA+ cells. Trimming removed 6 bases from V and 5 bases from J, with 19 bases in between. This CDR3 is 16 amino acids long. CDR1 and CDR2 from the germline V gene are MDHEN and SYDVKM. TCRdb's table, derived via immunoSEQ multiplex PCR, lists solely in-frame clones and lacks some. The table records around 1.9 million clones, about 93% of them present only once.

The receptor was derived from a man aged 18-30 years in good health. Some clones in this sample may be carry-over from other donors' samples. The chain couples TRBV28 to TRBJ2-2, with D perhaps TRBD1 (5 bases). The sample consisted of naive CD8+ T cells from PBMCs. The CDR3 coding sequence is TGTGCCAGCAGCCAAGTTGGGGCCAGGGTAACCGGGGAGCTGTTTTTT. This sequence encodes CASSQVGARVTGELFF.